One and the same sample provided the 7 T cell receptor beta chains below, sequenced in a study of cytomegalovirus exposure and HLA in healthy donors. The PCR contained 60 Vbeta and 13 Jbeta primers. The method was immunoSEQ multiplex PCR; TCRdb's version includes in-frame clones alone and lacks a portion of them. Its clone listing holds about 200,000 clones. Specimen: PBMCs. The origin of the receptors is a woman in her 30s in good health and CMV-seropositive.

The CDR3 here is CASSYGTGYSYEQYF. CDR3 DNA: TGTGCCAGCAGCTACGGGACAGGCTATTCCTACGAGCAGTACTTC. V usage is TRBV9 and J usage is TRBJ2-7; TRBD1 aligns across 8 bases. After removal of 4 bases from V and 1 base from J, the junction contained 7 bases not matched to a gene. CDR1 and CDR2 (germline): SGDLS, YYNGEE. The CDR3 length is 15 residues.

The rearrangement joins TRBV5-1 to TRBJ2-7; 11 nucleotides align to TRBD2. Germline V gene lookup returns CDR1 SGHRS and CDR2 YFSETQ. The trim removed 1 base at V and 5 bases at J, leaving 2 bases unmatched. The CDR3 has 14 residues. The CDR3 here is CASSLPSGRNEQYF. The CDR3 coding sequence is TGCGCCAGCAGCTTGCCTAGCGGGAGGAACGAGCAGTACTTC.

V usage is TRBV6-1 and J usage is TRBJ2-7; TRBD1 aligns across 9 bases. The germline CDR1 and CDR2 sequences are MNHNS and SASEGT. The CDR3 has 13 residues. With 7 bases clipped from V and 2 bases from J, the junction kept 3 bases outside the gene matches. This CDR3 is CASMRTGAYEQYF. DNA of the CDR3: TGTGCCAGCATGAGGACAGGGGCCTACGAGCAGTACTTC.

The CDR3 loop is CASSETGAGGAFF. CDR3 bases: TGTGCCAGCAGTGAAACCGGTGCCGGGGGAGCTTTCTTT. The chain has TRBV2 and TRBJ1-1; weak D call: TRBD1 (5 bases). The CDR3 runs 13 residues. The V gene lost 2 bases and the J gene lost 10 bases, with 14 bases spanning the gap. Germline CDR1 reads SNHLY; CDR2 reads FYNNEI.

The chain uses TRBV27 and TRBJ1-4; D call uncertain. V was trimmed by 5 bases and J by 2 bases, leaving 15 bases between them. The V gene's germline CDR1 is MNHEY and CDR2 SMNVEV (reference sequence). The CDR3 runs 16 residues. CDR3 region: CASSLRWGETNEKLFF. The CDR3 DNA is TGTGCCAGCAGTCTCCGTTGGGGAGAGACTAATGAAAAACTGTTTTTT. The whole variable domain, remainder taken from reference TRBV27 and TRBJ1-4, is EAQVTQNPRYLITVTGKKLTVTCSQNMNHEYMSWYRQDPGLGLRQIYYSMNVEVTDKGDVPEGYKVSRKEKRNFPLILESPSPNQTSLYFCASSLRWGETNEKLFFGSGTQLSVL.

The genes are TRBV6-5 and TRBJ1-1; D is perhaps TRBD1 (5 bases). The germline CDR1 and CDR2 sequences are MNHEY and SVGAGI. Trimming removed 5 bases at V and 10 bases at J, with 17 bases between. The CDR3 sequence is 13 residues long. The CDR3 DNA follows: TGTGCCAGCAGTGGTACAATTCAGGGTACAGCTTTCTTT. This gives the protein CASSGTIQGTAFF.

V is TRBV5-1 and J is TRBJ2-3, with D unresolved. Trimming stripped 4 bases from V and 4 bases from J, with 10 bases between. There are 13 residues in the CDR3. In germline, CDR1 is SGHRS, CDR2 YFSETQ. The CDR3 DNA sequence: TGCGCCAGCAGCGGTACTGAGCCAGATACGCAGTATTTT. Translated: CASSGTEPDTQYF.